This entry concerns a single T cell receptor beta chain. Its cognate antigen has yet to be identified. The sample holds no much larger clone one base away, and base qualities are not on file. This entry comes from a study of blood T cell repertoires in COVID-19 (dated by TCRdb to about 2020). In terms of the full investigation: The collaborator samples originated in the United States, Italy and Spain and spanned the acute and convalescent phases of COVID-19. A de-identified subject ID, COVID-19 status, age in years and sex were almost always included in the sample metadata. The material from the prospective study consisted of cDNA or gDNA derived from T cells, B-cell-depleted T cells, or PBMCs. Subjects who had been exposed to COVID-19, were actively infected with it, or had recovered from it provided the deeply sampled blood TCRbeta repertoires that made up the dataset. Samples came from the ongoing ImmuneRACE study (first 160 participants) plus 1,254 subjects from 6 global collaborators. HLA class I and class II types, where available, came from metadata supplied by the sample provider rather than from assay-based typing. The repertoires were made available in a free public database intended to serve as a resource for research on the immune response to SARS-CoV-2.

At one collaborating source in Seattle, patients were enrolled during active infection and were followed longitudinally through the course of disease. Collaborating institutions collected whole blood in K2EDTA tubes following their own protocols. For TCRbeta analysis, collaborators shipped samples in one of three forms: frozen whole blood, isolated PBMCs, or DNA extracted from either of those sample types. TCRbeta CDR3 regions were amplified from genomic DNA using the immunoSEQ Assay, a bias-controlled multiplex PCR. The published analysis was carried out like this. The number of nucleated cells in each sample was estimated by amplification of reference gene primers within the assay. To quantify the absolute abundance of each unique TCRbeta CDR3 rearrangement, sequence reads were collapsed and filtered. For each sample, productive Simpson clonality was calculated as the square root of Simpson's diversity index over productive rearrangements. TCRdb retrieved this table from immuneACCESS and kept in-frame rearrangements only. Not all clones are present; in checked studies, unresolved V genes account for under half, and no reason is known for the remainder. V and J calls and clone size come straight from that table; D and trimming were deduced from the DNA. The sample profile shows hundreds of thousands of clones; 90% to 95% of them were found once. 0.7% to 0.85% of the sample is held by the ten biggest clonotypes.

From V the trimming removes 6 bases and from J it removes 0 bases, while the gene matches leave 4 bases of the junction unaccounted for. The cysteine opens and the phenylalanine closes a CDR3 of 14 amino acids. CDR3 DNA is the only sequence kept; it has 42 bases, read in frame from the first base. CDR1 and CDR2 are read off the germline V gene as MNHEY and SVGAGI. Summary of the overall study and its limitations: The quantity of clinical and demographic metadata differed by source and by participant and was supplied without curation.

The clonotype originates from a man in his sixties with COVID-19, enrolled during active disease. Recombination linked TRBV6-5 to TRBJ1-2, with 7 junctional bases fitting TRBD1. Sequencing was carried out using peripheral blood. Here the CDR3 is given as CASRAGGPNYGYTF. The DNA is TGTGCCAGCAGAGCAGGGGGTCCTAACTATGGCTACACCTTC.